One sample yielded the 25 T cell receptor beta chains listed below, sequenced in a study of T-cell reconstitution after alpha-beta-depleted transplantation in children. The TCRbeta library was prepared with unique molecular identifiers. Each CDR3 protein gets one entry after TCRdb re-called the PCR reads with MiXCR. The table records just over 350,000 distinct CDR3 sequences, 10% to 15% of them present only once. The sequencing used PBMCs, collected from the stem cell graft. These TCRs come from a human donor who donated a stem cell graft to a child with Fanconi anemia.

This clonotype was seen more than once but under ten times. As DNA, the CDR3 is TGTGCCAGCAGCTTGGACGATAACACTGAAGCTTTCTTT. Translated: CASSLDDNTEAFF. The chain couples TRBV5-4 to TRBJ1-1, with D uncertain. Deletions cut 0 bases from V and 2 bases from J, with 5 bases between. The CDR3 has 13 residues. From germline, CDR1 is SGHNT and CDR2 YYREEE (reference sequence).

The rearrangement joins TRBV7-9 to TRBJ2-7, with D perhaps matching TRBD2 (5 bases). V lost 4 bases, J lost 6 bases, and 22 bases lay in between. The CDR3 runs to 16 residues. Germline assignment: CDR1 SEHNR and CDR2 FQNEAQ (reference sequence). This CDR3 is CASSSRRTEPTSEQYF. CDR3 nucleotide sequence: TGTGCCAGCAGCTCACGGCGGACTGAACCCACGTCCGAGCAGTACTTC.

The chain has TRBV7-8 and TRBJ2-1; 11 nucleotides match TRBD2. The germline V gene has CDR1 SGHVS and CDR2 FQNEAQ. The J segment lost 4 bases and the V segment lost 7 bases, leaving 6 bases of the junction unmatched. The CDR3 loop spans 15 amino acids. CDR3 amino acids: CASTLTSGGYNEQFF. DNA for the CDR3: TGTGCCAGCACCCTAACTAGCGGGGGTTACAATGAGCAGTTCTTC.

In the case of this clonotype: Being one base from a much bigger clone, this may be a read error. This rearrangement joins TRBV20-1 to TRBJ2-3; 7 nucleotides align to TRBD1. The CDR3 loop spans 14 amino acids. In germline, CDR1 is DFQATT, CDR2 SNEGSKA (reference sequence). In nucleotides, the CDR3 is TGCAGTGCGATGGGACAGACCAGCACAAATACGCAGTATTTT. The encoded protein is CSAMGQTSTNTQYF.

This clonotype turned up a few times. The J gene is TRBJ2-3, the V gene TRBV10-1, with D hard to call. The CDR3 sequence is 14 residues long. Germline V gives CDR1 WNHNN, CDR2 SYGVQD (reference sequence). V shed 3 bases and J shed 6 bases, with 13 bases lying between them. The CDR3 DNA reads as TGCGCCAGCAGTGAAAATCCAACAGCGGATACGCAGTATTTT. Translating gives CASSENPTADTQYF.

The V gene is TRBV11-2, the J gene TRBJ1-3; tentatively, D is TRBD1 (5 bases). Trimming took off 3 bases at V and 2 bases at J, with 11 bases between the two ends. Germline loops: CDR1 SGHAT, CDR2 FQNNGV. The length of the CDR3 is 15 residues. The CDR3 DNA reads TGTGCCAGCAGCTTCGACAGAGGCGCTGGAAACACCATATATTTT. It codes for CASSFDRGAGNTIYF.

This clonotype was counted a few times. V is TRBV18 and J is TRBJ2-1; tentatively, D is TRBD1 (6 bases). V was shortened by 3 bases and J by 1 base, with 10 bases between the two germline ends. The germline gives CDR1 KGHSH, CDR2 LQKENI. This CDR3 comprises 15 residues. This CDR3 reads CASSPTQGSYNEQFF. For the CDR3, the DNA is TGTGCCAGCTCACCGACACAGGGTTCCTACAATGAGCAGTTCTTC.

The rearrangement links TRBV20-1 to TRBJ1-5; the match to TRBD1 covers 7 bases. Germline values: CDR1 DFQATT, CDR2 SNEGSKA (reference sequence). The CDR3 is 15 amino acids. V was clipped by 3 bases and J by 9 bases; unmatched bases: 14. The CDR3 region has the DNA TGCAGTGCTAGTAAGGGAACAGGGGAAAGACGGCCCCAGCATTTT. Protein product: CSASKGTGERRPQHF.

This clonotype showed up just a few times. The chain couples TRBV18 to TRBJ1-5, with no clear D. V lost 3 bases and J 5 bases, leaving 8 bases between the germline ends. CDR3 length equals 13 residues. Per the germline V gene, CDR1 is KGHSH and CDR2 is LQKENI. DNA for the CDR3: TGTGCCAGCTCACCTGGGGATTATCAGCCCCAGCATTTT. Amino acid sequence: CASSPGDYQPQHF.

The genes are TRBV6-4 and TRBJ1-1, with TRBD1 identical over 8 bases. Trimming removed 6 bases from V and 1 base from J; junction bases left unmatched: 4. In germline, CDR1 is MRHNA, CDR2 SNTAGT. This CDR3 is built from 14 residues. The CDR3 here is CASRAGQGNTEAFF. CDR3 nucleotides: TGTGCCAGCAGGGCCGGACAGGGGAACACTGAAGCTTTCTTT.

The chain joins TRBV20-1 to TRBJ2-5; 7 bases agree with TRBD2. The V gene end was trimmed by 5 bases and the J gene end by 0 bases; junction bases not matched to a gene: 12. The CDR3 contains 16 residues. Germline assignment: CDR1 DFQATT and CDR2 SNEGSKA (reference sequence). This chain's CDR3 is CSADPGTTIDQETQYF. For the CDR3, the DNA is TGCAGTGCTGACCCCGGGACTACCATAGACCAAGAGACCCAGTACTTC.

Only a few counts were recorded for this clonotype. J is TRBJ1-1 and V is TRBV5-1; D remains ambiguous. This CDR3 has 14 amino acids. Germline assignment: CDR1 SGHRS and CDR2 YFSETQ. V shed 0 bases and J shed 3 bases, with 9 bases lying between them. The CDR3 sequence: CASSLGVGYTEAFF. In DNA form, the CDR3 reads TGCGCCAGCAGCTTGGGGGTGGGGTACACTGAAGCTTTCTTT.

There are a few counts of this clonotype. The chain employs TRBV10-3 and TRBJ2-7; D is unclear. This CDR3 has 12 residues. Germline V gives CDR1 ENHRY, CDR2 SYGVKD. Trimming took off 4 bases at V and 3 bases at J, with 7 bases between the two ends. CDR3 region: CAISATDYEQYF. For the CDR3, the DNA is TGTGCCATCAGTGCGACGGACTACGAGCAGTACTTC.

This clonotype was observed many times. In nucleotides, the CDR3 is TGCGCCAGCAGCTTCGGGAATAGCTTCTACTACAATGAGCAGTTCTTC. Amino acids: CASSFGNSFYYNEQFF. The chain employs TRBV5-1 and TRBJ2-1, with D possibly TRBD2 on 5 matching bases. The germline V gene has CDR1 SGHRS and CDR2 YFSETQ. CDR3 length: 16 amino acids. V was clipped by 2 bases and J by 3 bases, with 15 bases between them.

The chain carries TRBV5-1 and TRBJ1-1, with D possibly being TRBD1 (5 bases). There are 15 residues in the CDR3. Germline V gene lookup returns CDR1 SGHRS and CDR2 YFSETQ. The germline V and J ends were trimmed by 0 bases and 1 base, with 10 bases remaining between them. The CDR3 sequence: CASSLGHRQNTEAFF. The CDR3 DNA sequence: TGCGCCAGCAGCTTGGGGCACAGGCAGAACACTGAAGCTTTCTTT.

This clonotype occurred many times. This chain connects TRBV11-2 to TRBJ2-6; D uncertain. Trimming removed 2 bases at V and 1 base at J, with 6 bases between. The CDR3 is made up of 15 amino acids. The V gene's germline CDR1 is SGHAT and CDR2 FQNNGV. The CDR3 is CASSLLRSGANVLTF. The CDR3 DNA reads TGTGCCAGCAGCTTACTGCGTTCTGGGGCCAACGTCCTGACTTTC.

There are a few counts of this clonotype. The rearrangement uses TRBV9 and TRBJ1-5; no reliable D call. Looked up from germline, CDR1 is SGDLS and CDR2 is YYNGEE. V shed 3 bases and J shed 0 bases, with 10 bases lying between them. CDR3 length: 15 residues. The CDR3 nucleotides read TGTGCCAGCAGCGGCGGAGCGGCTAGCAATCAGCCCCAGCATTTT. Translated, it gives CASSGGAASNQPQHF.

This clonotype appeared a few times. Here the CDR3 reads CASSSQDRTGELFF. The CDR3 DNA is TGTGCCAGCAGCTCCCAAGATCGCACCGGGGAGCTGTTTTTT. V is TRBV5-6 and J is TRBJ2-2, with D hard to call. Germline loops: CDR1 SGHDT, CDR2 YYEEEE. V was shortened by 3 bases and J by 4 bases, with 10 bases between the two germline ends. There are 14 residues in the CDR3.

The J gene is TRBJ1-1, the V gene TRBV7-2; D remains ambiguous. CDR3 size: 13 residues. V lost 5 bases and J 4 bases, leaving 11 bases between the germline ends. CDR1 and CDR2 (germline): SGHTA, FQGNSA. CDR3: CASSNQQGTEAFF. CDR3 coding DNA: TGTGCCAGCAGCAACCAACAAGGCACTGAAGCTTTCTTT.

This clonotype came up many times. The chain carries TRBV3-1 and TRBJ2-2, with D tentatively TRBD2 (6 bases). Trimming removed 2 bases from V and 0 bases from J, with 13 bases in between. CDR1 is LGHDT, CDR2 YNNKEL, per germline (reference sequence). The length of the CDR3 is 17 residues. In nucleotides, the CDR3 is TGTGCCAGCAGCCAAACACGGGACTCCGCGAACACCGGGGAGCTGTTTTTT. This sequence encodes CASSQTRDSANTGELFF. Filled out from reference TRBV3-1 and TRBJ2-2, the complete variable domain reads DTAVSQTPKYLVTQMGNDKSIKCEQNLGHDTMYWYKQDSKKFLKIMFSYNNKELIINETVPNRFSPKSPDKAHLNLHINSLELGDSAVYFCASSQTRDSANTGELFFGEGSRLTVL.

This clonotype was picked up a small number of times. V gene TRBV20-1 combines with J gene TRBJ2-5; no clear D. The CDR3 is 13 amino acids. Germline values: CDR1 DFQATT, CDR2 SNEGSKA (reference sequence). Between the trimmed V and J ends, which lost 3 bases and 4 bases, there was a span of 12 bases. The CDR3, as DNA: TGCAGTGCTAGGAACCCGGCCAGAGAGACCCAGTACTTC. As protein: CSARNPARETQYF.

Many counts were recorded for this clonotype. The gene calls are TRBV24-1 and TRBJ2-2, with 10 positions matching TRBD1. Trimming cost V 4 bases and J 7 bases; bases outside gene matches: 8. Germline loops: CDR1 KGHDR, CDR2 SFDVKD. The CDR3 contains 16 residues. Here the CDR3 reads CATSDAGQGRFGELFF. Written as DNA, the CDR3 is TGTGCCACCAGTGACGCGGGACAGGGGAGGTTCGGGGAGCTGTTTTTT.

The J gene is TRBJ1-2, the V gene TRBV20-1, with 8 bases identical to TRBD1. Germline lookup yields CDR1 DFQATT and CDR2 SNEGSKA (reference sequence). The trim removed 2 bases at V and 8 bases at J, leaving 7 bases unmatched. The CDR3 runs to 13 residues. This CDR3 reads CSARKGQEWGYTF. Written as DNA, the CDR3 is TGCAGTGCTAGAAAGGGACAGGAGTGGGGCTACACCTTC.

The chain joins TRBV4-2 to TRBJ2-7, with TRBD2 identical over 9 bases. The germline V gene has CDR1 LGHNA and CDR2 YNFKEQ. The length of the CDR3 is 16 residues. Germline trimming cut 2 bases from V and 0 bases from J; bases unmatched to any gene: 5. The CDR3 coding sequence is TGTGCCAGCAGCCAAATTAGCGGGGGCTACTCCTACGAGCAGTACTTC. Amino acid sequence: CASSQISGGYSYEQYF.

This chain uses TRBV7-2 with TRBJ2-5; D gene ambiguous. The CDR3 length is 13 residues. CDR1 SGHTA and CDR2 FQGNSA come from the germline V gene. V lost 5 bases, J lost 4 bases, and 11 bases lay in between. CDR3 sequence: CASSRRNGETQYF. The CDR3 nucleotides read TGTGCCAGCAGCCGGCGAAATGGAGAGACCCAGTACTTC.